The 14 T cell receptor beta chains presented below share a single source sample, sequenced in a study of human T cells and chemical hapten exposure. TCRdb reprocessed the RACE reads with MiXCR, giving one entry per CDR3 protein. Among 35,000 to 55,000 distinct CDR3 sequences listed, roughly 9% were seen once. As to time point: patch test 2, 6 weeks after DPC sensitization. The treatment: therapeutic diphenylcyclopropenone sensitization with weekly scalp DPC. Total RNA came from unfractionated whole blood. The specimen was whole blood, collected in connection with sensitization to the hapten diphenylcyclopropenone (DPC). The receptors derive from a woman aged 25 to 39 with alopecia areata. Some clones in this sample may be carry-over from other donors' samples.

This clonotype was picked up a small number of times. The rearrangement links TRBV18 to TRBJ1-4; D is perhaps TRBD1 (6 bases). Germline CDR1 is KGHSH and CDR2 is LQKENI. Trimming cost V 6 bases and J 8 bases, with 13 bases left between them. The CDR3 has 13 residues. The chain's CDR3 is CASSPGASEKLFF. The CDR3 DNA reads as TGTGCCAGCTCCCCGGGGGCCAGCGAAAAACTGTTTTTT.

Only a few counts were recorded for this clonotype. The chain recombines TRBV6-5 with TRBJ2-7; D remains unclear. In germline, CDR1 is MNHEY, CDR2 SVGAGI. This CDR3 region has 13 residues. The ends were cut back, 2 bases at V and 3 bases at J, with 8 bases in the middle. The CDR3 DNA sequence: TGTGCCAGCAGTTACCAGGTCGGCTACGAGCAGTACTTC. It is translated as CASSYQVGYEQYF.

This clonotype was detected only a few times. V and J are TRBV7-9 and TRBJ2-5; TRBD2 might be the D (6 bases). The length of the CDR3 is 12 residues. Germline V gene data show CDR1 as SEHNR and CDR2 as FQNEAQ (reference sequence). V shed 4 bases and J shed 5 bases, with 8 bases lying between them. CDR3 in amino acids: CASSSAGETQYF. DNA of the CDR3: TGTGCCAGCAGCTCGGCGGGGGAGACCCAGTACTTC.

This clonotype was counted ten times or more. The rearrangement joins TRBV7-3 to TRBJ2-1; 7 nucleotides match TRBD1. This CDR3 comprises 16 residues. Unmatched junction bases numbered 7, after V lost 4 bases and J lost 1 base. Germline loops: CDR1 SGHTA, CDR2 FQGTGA. The CDR3 sequence: CASSSDTGESYNEQFF. The CDR3 DNA reads as TGTGCCAGCAGCTCGGATACAGGGGAGTCCTACAATGAGCAGTTCTTC.

This clonotype has a handful of counts. The CDR3 region is CASSKQVNQPQHF. CDR3 bases: TGTGCCAGCAGCAAACAGGTTAATCAGCCCCAGCATTTT. The chain recombines TRBV9 with TRBJ1-5, with a possible D match to TRBD1 (5 bases). The CDR3 runs to 13 residues. From germline, CDR1 is SGDLS and CDR2 YYNGEE. V gave up 4 bases and J gave up 4 bases, with 9 bases separating them.

This clonotype came up many times. The chain links TRBV29-1 to TRBJ2-1; TRBD2 might be the D (7 bases). The CDR3 has 16 residues. V was pared by 3 bases and J by 0 bases, with 15 bases between. Germline V gene data show CDR1 as SQVTM and CDR2 as ANQGSEA. For the CDR3, the DNA is TGCAGCGTTGAGGACGGGGGGCCTTTCTCCTACAATGAGCAGTTCTTC. This encodes CSVEDGGPFSYNEQFF.

This clonotype turned up a few times. This chain connects TRBV15 to TRBJ1-6, with 7 bases lining up with TRBD1. Trimming cost V 0 bases and J 8 bases; bases outside gene matches: 4. Germline values: CDR1 LNHNV, CDR2 YYDKDF (reference sequence). The CDR3 loop spans 15 amino acids. DNA of the CDR3: TGTGCCACCAGCAGAGAGGGACAGTGGGATTCACCCCTCCACTTT. As protein: CATSREGQWDSPLHF.

This clonotype was counted many times. The chain links TRBV6-2 or TRBV6-3 to TRBJ2-1; 7 bases are a match to TRBD1. Germline-derived CDR1 and CDR2 are MNHEY and SVGEGT. The CDR3 covers 13 residues. Trimming removed 3 bases from V and 7 bases from J; junction bases left unmatched: 3. As DNA, the CDR3 is TGTGCCAGCAGTTATACGACAGGGAATGAGCAGTTCTTC. Its protein product is CASSYTTGNEQFF.

This clonotype came up a few times. The chain carries TRBV2 and TRBJ2-7, with TRBD1 matching 9 bases. J was trimmed by 6 bases and V by 1 base; bases with no gene match: 4. From germline, CDR1 is SNHLY and CDR2 FYNNEI. The CDR3 extends over 14 amino acids. CDR3 bases: TGTGCCAGCAGTGAAGGGAGGACAGGGGTCGAGCAGTACTTC. Protein sequence: CASSEGRTGVEQYF.

This clonotype came up a few times. The rearrangement uses TRBV11-1 and TRBJ1-2; weak D call: TRBD1 (5 bases). This CDR3 has 11 residues. The germline gives CDR1 SGHAT, CDR2 FQDESV (reference sequence). Trimming took 5 bases from V and 7 from J, leaving 8 bases between them. The CDR3 bases are TGTGCCAGCAGCCGGGGGTTTGGCTACACCTTC. Protein sequence: CASSRGFGYTF.

This clonotype has a count of ten or more. The chain links TRBV6-5 to TRBJ1-5; 8 positions agree with TRBD1. Germline V gives CDR1 MNHEY, CDR2 SVGAGI. The length of the CDR3 is 13 residues. J lost 12 bases, V lost 5 bases, and 9 bases had no gene match. The CDR3 reads CASSRVRQGLQHF. CDR3 sequence (DNA): TGTGCCAGCAGTCGGGTCCGACAGGGGCTCCAGCATTTT.

This clonotype was counted between two and nine times. This chain connects TRBV12-3 or TRBV12-4 to TRBJ2-1; TRBD2 aligns across 8 bases. The CDR3 length is 16 residues. Unmatched junction bases numbered 9, after V lost 8 bases and J lost 0 bases. Written as DNA, the CDR3 is TGTGCCAGCTCACCGGAGGCGGGGGGCTCCTACAATGAGCAGTTCTTC. Amino acid sequence: CASSPEAGGSYNEQFF.

The table lists this clonotype with a few counts. The chain combines TRBV7-2 with TRBJ1-1, with D perhaps TRBD1 (5 bases). Trimming pared 6 bases from V and 7 bases from J, leaving 12 bases between. In germline, CDR1 is SGHTA, CDR2 FQGNSA. This CDR3 contains 12 residues. CDR3 in amino acids: CASRWGEDEAFF. CDR3 nucleotide sequence: TGTGCCAGCAGATGGGGGGAAGATGAAGCTTTCTTT. The variable domain in full, with the rest retrieved from reference TRBV7-2 and TRBJ1-1, is GAGVSQSPSNKVTEKGKDVELRCDPISGHTALYWYRQSLGQGLEFLIYFQGNSAPDKSGLPSDRFSAERTGGSVSTLTIQRTQQEDSAVYLCASRWGEDEAFFGQGTRLTVV.

J is TRBJ1-1 and V is TRBV20-1, with D tentatively TRBD1 (5 bases). V lost 1 base, J lost 0 bases, and 6 bases lay in between. CDR3 length equals 13 residues. Looked up from germline, CDR1 is DFQATT and CDR2 is SNEGSKA (reference sequence). The CDR3 DNA reads as TGCAGTGCTAGAGGGACAATGAACACTGAAGCTTTCTTT. Its translation: CSARGTMNTEAFF.